The 18 T cell receptor beta chains listed next were all sequenced from one sample in a study of beta chain features in type 1 diabetes. Investigators reverse transcribed all isolated RNA, so they sequenced expressed TCRB transcripts. TCRdb keeps only in-frame clones here, not all; method: immunoSEQ multiplex PCR. This sample has about 150,000 clones, with just over 9% found just once. Sequencing used central memory CD4+ T cells from blood. These receptors were taken from a woman aged 18-29 years in good health.

This clone has more than one count but fewer than ten. The chain joins TRBV6-4 to TRBJ2-1; TRBD2 aligns across 15 bases. The V gene end was trimmed by 5 bases and the J gene end by 8 bases; junction bases not matched to a gene: 4. The germline V gene encodes CDR1 MRHNA and CDR2 SNTAGT. The CDR3 extends over 15 amino acids. The CDR3 region has the DNA TGTGCCAGCAGTACGGGACTAGCGGGGGGCGATGAGCAGTTCTTC. It translates to CASSTGLAGGDEQFF.

This chain joins TRBV5-1 and TRBJ2-1; 8 bases line up with TRBD1. Germline CDR1 reads SGHRS; CDR2 reads YFSETQ. The trim removed 2 bases at V and 9 bases at J, leaving 10 bases unmatched. The CDR3 consists of 15 residues. The CDR3 nucleotides read TGCGCCAGCAGCTTCAATGGCCAGGGGGCAACTGAGCAGTTCTTC. The encoded protein is CASSFNGQGATEQFF.

CDR3 amino acids: CASSSRDRVGNSPLHF. CDR3 in DNA: TGTGCCAGCAGCTCCCGGGACAGGGTGGGGAATTCACCCCTCCACTTT. The V gene is TRBV11-2, the J gene TRBJ1-6; 9 bases line up with TRBD1. CDR3 length equals 16 residues. V gave up 4 bases and J gave up 7 bases; unmatched junction bases: 8. In germline, CDR1 is SGHAT, CDR2 FQNNGV.

The rearrangement uses TRBV7-8 and TRBJ2-5; 7 bases are shared with TRBD2. V dropped 5 bases and J dropped 1; count of bases not matched to a gene: 13. The germline V gene encodes CDR1 SGHVS and CDR2 FQNEAQ. CDR3 length: 17 residues. The DNA for the CDR3 is TGTGCCAGCAGCCCTCCTGACTTCCTAGCGGCCCAAGAGACCCAGTACTTC. It specifies CASSPPDFLAAQETQYF.

This clone occurred a few times. The rearrangement joins TRBV11-2 to TRBJ2-7; D may be TRBD2 (5 bases). Germline values: CDR1 SGHAT, CDR2 FQNNGV. V was clipped by 2 bases and J by 3 bases, with 11 bases between them. CDR3 length: 14 amino acids. The CDR3 is CASSLRNGNYEQYF. In nucleotides, the CDR3 is TGTGCCAGCAGCTTAAGAAACGGGAACTACGAGCAGTACTTC.

The rearrangement joins TRBV5-1 to TRBJ2-3; 8 nucleotides line up with TRBD2. Per germline, CDR1 SGHRS and CDR2 YFSETQ. The CDR3 consists of 15 residues. V shed 4 bases and J 5 bases; nucleotides not matched to a gene: 9. The CDR3 sequence: CASSALPGGGDTQYF. The CDR3 DNA is TGCGCCAGCAGCGCCCTACCGGGAGGGGGAGATACGCAGTATTTT.

V and J are TRBV5-4 and TRBJ2-1; perhaps TRBD2 as D (6 bases). Germline CDR1 and CDR2: SGHNT and YYREEE (reference sequence). V gave up 0 bases and J gave up 2 bases, with 9 bases separating them. The CDR3 is 15 amino acids. This CDR3 is CASSLGGNTYNEQFF. The CDR3, as DNA: TGTGCCAGCAGCTTGGGCGGGAACACCTACAATGAGCAGTTCTTC.

This clone was seen a handful of times. This chain uses TRBV5-1 with TRBJ1-5, with D maybe TRBD1 (5 bases). CDR1 and CDR2 from the germline V gene are SGHRS and YFSETQ. The CDR3 totals 14 residues. Trimming removed 1 base at V and 7 bases at J, with 12 bases between. The CDR3 protein is CASSLYPGGQPQHF. The CDR3 DNA sequence: TGCGCCAGCAGCTTGTACCCCGGGGGGCAGCCCCAGCATTTT.

In its sample, this clone was seen many times. V and J are TRBV5-1 and TRBJ2-2; tentative D call: TRBD1 (6 bases). With 3 bases removed from V and 6 bases from J, the gap between germline ends came to 12 bases. Germline V CDR1 and CDR2: SGHRS, YFSETQ. CDR3 size: 14 residues. The CDR3 sequence is CASSYQQGSGELFF. The DNA for the CDR3 is TGCGCCAGCAGCTACCAACAGGGTTCCGGGGAGCTGTTTTTT. The complete variable domain, with remaining parts taken from reference TRBV5-1 and TRBJ2-2, reads KAGVTQTPRYLIKTRGQQVTLSCSPISGHRSVSWYQQTPGQGLQFLFEYFSETQRNKGNFPGRFSGRQFSNSRSEMNVSTLELGDSALYLCASSYQQGSGELFFGEGSRLTVL.

Comment on this clone: In the same sample, other DNA sequences code for this CDR3. V is TRBV5-1 and J is TRBJ2-2; no definite D call. Germline values: CDR1 SGHRS, CDR2 YFSETQ. Between the trimmed V and J ends, which lost 4 bases and 2 bases, there was a span of 3 bases. This CDR3 has 12 amino acids. The CDR3 region is CASSLNTGELFF. CDR3 nucleotide sequence: TGCGCCAGCAGCCTAAACACCGGGGAGCTGTTTTTT.

This chain joins TRBV11-1 and TRBJ2-1; TRBD2 agrees at 9 bases. V shed 2 bases and J 4 bases; nucleotides not matched to a gene: 3. Germline values: CDR1 SGHAT, CDR2 FQDESV (reference sequence). CDR3 length: 15 residues. The DNA for the CDR3 is TGTGCCAGCAGCTTAAGACTAGCGGTTTACAATGAGCAGTTCTTC. Amino acids: CASSLRLAVYNEQFF.

This chain joins TRBV11-2 and TRBJ2-3, with a possible D match to TRBD1 (6 bases). The CDR3 spans 15 residues. From germline, CDR1 is SGHAT and CDR2 FQNNGV. V was shortened by 2 bases and J by 2 bases, with 11 bases between the two germline ends. The CDR3, as DNA: TGTGCCAGCAGCTTAACGGGACATCTCACAGATACGCAGTATTTT. Translating it yields CASSLTGHLTDTQYF.

Only a few counts were recorded for this clone. This chain links TRBV5-1 with TRBJ2-1; no reliable D call. Trimming took 0 bases from V and 1 from J, leaving 8 bases between them. Germline V lookup: CDR1 SGHRS, CDR2 YFSETQ. The CDR3 runs to 15 residues. The CDR3 DNA sequence: TGCGCCAGCAGCTTGGGGAGCCAATCCTACAATGAGCAGTTCTTC. Translated: CASSLGSQSYNEQFF.

V gene TRBV5-1 combines with J gene TRBJ2-2, with 7 bases identical to TRBD1. The trim removed 2 bases at V and 0 bases at J, leaving 1 base unmatched. The CDR3 is made up of 15 amino acids. The germline CDR1 and CDR2 sequences are SGHRS and YFSETQ. In DNA, the CDR3 is TGCGCCAGCAGCTTAGACAGGGCGAACACCGGGGAGCTGTTTTTT. Translation: CASSLDRANTGELFF.

This clone appeared a few times. This rearrangement joins TRBV7-9 to TRBJ2-7; 10 positions agree with TRBD1. Germline values: CDR1 SEHNR, CDR2 FQNEAQ (reference sequence). Germline trimming cut 6 bases from V and 5 bases from J; bases unmatched to any gene: 7. This CDR3 spans 14 amino acids. CDR3 sequence: CASRLGTGADEQYF. As DNA, the CDR3 is TGTGCCAGCAGGTTGGGGACAGGGGCCGACGAGCAGTACTTC. The variable domain in full, completed from reference TRBV7-9 and TRBJ2-7, reads DTGVSQNPRHKITKRGQNVTFRCDPISEHNRLYWYRQTLGQGPEFLTYFQNEAQLEKSRLLSDRFSAERPKGSFSTLEIQRTEQGDSAMYLCASRLGTGADEQYFGPGTRLTVT.

The gene calls are TRBV28 and TRBJ1-1; D remains ambiguous. The ends were cut back, 7 bases at V and 1 base at J, with 16 bases in the middle. This CDR3 spans 15 amino acids. Germline loops: CDR1 MDHEN, CDR2 SYDVKM. The CDR3 DNA reads TGTGCCAGCACTCCGTGGGCTCGTGGGAACACTGAAGCTTTCTTT. Translating gives CASTPWARGNTEAFF.

This clone appeared a few times. This rearrangement joins TRBV25-1 to TRBJ2-5; D gene ambiguous. The V end lost 5 bases, the J end lost 5 bases, and 6 bases lay between the germline ends. The CDR3 is 11 amino acids. CDR1 is MGHDK and CDR2 is SYGVNS in the germline V gene. CDR3 residues: CASSLEETQYF. In nucleotides, the CDR3 is TGTGCCAGCAGTCTAGAGGAGACCCAGTACTTC. Supplemented by reference TRBV25-1 and TRBJ2-5, the full variable domain reads EADIYQTPRYLVIGTGKKITLECSQTMGHDKMYWYQQDPGMELHLIHYSYGVNSTEKGDLSSESTVSRIRTEHFPLTLESARPSHTSQYLCASSLEETQYFGPGTRLLVL.

The V and J genes are TRBV4-2 and TRBJ2-2, with 14 bases lining up with TRBD2. V shed 4 bases, J shed 6 bases, and the junction held 10 bases outside the gene matches. CDR1 and CDR2 from the germline V gene are LGHNA and YNFKEQ. The CDR3 length is 18 residues. For the CDR3, the DNA is TGTGCCAGCAGCCTAGGACTAGCGGGGGGCCCATCTTCCGGGGAGCTGTTTTTT. This encodes CASSLGLAGGPSSGELFF.